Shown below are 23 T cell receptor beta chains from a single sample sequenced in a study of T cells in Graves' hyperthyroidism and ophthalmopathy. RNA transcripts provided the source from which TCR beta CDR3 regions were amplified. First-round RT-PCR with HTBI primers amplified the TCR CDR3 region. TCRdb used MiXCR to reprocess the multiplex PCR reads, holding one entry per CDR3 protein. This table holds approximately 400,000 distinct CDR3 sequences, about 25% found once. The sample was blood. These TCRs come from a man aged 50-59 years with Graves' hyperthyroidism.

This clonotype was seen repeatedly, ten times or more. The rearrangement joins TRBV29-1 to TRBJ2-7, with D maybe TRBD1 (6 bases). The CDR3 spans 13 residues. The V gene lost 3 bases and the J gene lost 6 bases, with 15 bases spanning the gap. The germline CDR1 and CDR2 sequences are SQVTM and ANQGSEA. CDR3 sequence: CSVDSTGFAEQYF. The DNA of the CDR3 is TGCAGCGTTGACTCGACAGGTTTCGCCGAGCAGTACTTC.

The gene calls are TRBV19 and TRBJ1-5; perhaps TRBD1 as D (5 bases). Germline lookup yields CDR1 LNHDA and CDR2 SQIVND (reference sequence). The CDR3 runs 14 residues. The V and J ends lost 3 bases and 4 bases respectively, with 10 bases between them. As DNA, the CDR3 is TGTGCCAGTAGTATTGGGGGTAGAAATCAGCCCCAGCATTTT. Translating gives CASSIGGRNQPQHF.

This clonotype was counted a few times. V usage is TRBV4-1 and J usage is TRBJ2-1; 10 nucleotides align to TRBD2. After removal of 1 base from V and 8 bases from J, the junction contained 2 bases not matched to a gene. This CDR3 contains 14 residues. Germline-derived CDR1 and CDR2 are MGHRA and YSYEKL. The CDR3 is CASSQASGGDEQFF. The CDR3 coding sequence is TGCGCCAGCAGCCAAGCTAGCGGGGGCGATGAGCAGTTCTTC.

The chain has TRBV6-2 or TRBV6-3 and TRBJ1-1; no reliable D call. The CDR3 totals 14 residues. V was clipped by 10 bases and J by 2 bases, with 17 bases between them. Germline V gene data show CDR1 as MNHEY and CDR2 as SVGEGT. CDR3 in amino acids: CATSLGSLNTEAFF. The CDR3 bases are TGTGCCACCTCCTTGGGATCCCTTAACACTGAAGCTTTCTTT.

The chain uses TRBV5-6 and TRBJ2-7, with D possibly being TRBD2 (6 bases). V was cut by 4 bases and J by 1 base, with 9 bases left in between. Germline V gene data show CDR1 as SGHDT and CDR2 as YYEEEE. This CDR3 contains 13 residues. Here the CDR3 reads CASSGGLSYEQYF. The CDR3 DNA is TGTGCCAGCAGCGGGGGACTTTCCTACGAGCAGTACTTC.

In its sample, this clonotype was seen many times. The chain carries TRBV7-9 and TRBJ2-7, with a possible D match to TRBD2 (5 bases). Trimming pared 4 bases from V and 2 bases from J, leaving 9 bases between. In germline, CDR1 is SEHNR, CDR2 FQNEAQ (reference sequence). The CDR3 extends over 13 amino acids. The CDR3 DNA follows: TGTGCCAGCAGCTCGCCCGGGACCTACGAGCAGTACTTC. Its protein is CASSSPGTYEQYF.

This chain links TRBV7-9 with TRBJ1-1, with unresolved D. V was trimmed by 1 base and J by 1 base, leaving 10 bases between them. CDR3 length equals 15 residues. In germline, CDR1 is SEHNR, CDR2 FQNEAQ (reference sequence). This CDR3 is CASSLVDGRNTEAFF. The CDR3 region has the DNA TGTGCCAGCAGCTTAGTCGACGGCAGGAACACTGAAGCTTTCTTT.

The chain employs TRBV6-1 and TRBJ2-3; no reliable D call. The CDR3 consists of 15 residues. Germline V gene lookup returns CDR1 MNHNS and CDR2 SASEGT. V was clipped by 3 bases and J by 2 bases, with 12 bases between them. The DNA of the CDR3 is TGTGCCAGCAGTGACTTCAAGATTCTCACAGATACGCAGTATTTT. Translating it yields CASSDFKILTDTQYF.

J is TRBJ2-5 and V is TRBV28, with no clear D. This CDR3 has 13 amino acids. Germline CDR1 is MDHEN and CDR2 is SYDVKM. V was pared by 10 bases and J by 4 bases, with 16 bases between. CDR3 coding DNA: TGTGCCACCAGGAAAAGCAGACCAGAGACCCAGTACTTC. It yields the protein CATRKSRPETQYF.

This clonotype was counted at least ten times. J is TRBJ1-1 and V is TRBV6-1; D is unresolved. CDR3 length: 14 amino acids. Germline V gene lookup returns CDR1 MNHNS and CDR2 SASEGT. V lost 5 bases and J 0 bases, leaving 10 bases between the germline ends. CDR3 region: CASSPGRMNTEAFF. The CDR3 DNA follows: TGTGCCAGCAGTCCGGGAAGGATGAACACTGAAGCTTTCTTT.

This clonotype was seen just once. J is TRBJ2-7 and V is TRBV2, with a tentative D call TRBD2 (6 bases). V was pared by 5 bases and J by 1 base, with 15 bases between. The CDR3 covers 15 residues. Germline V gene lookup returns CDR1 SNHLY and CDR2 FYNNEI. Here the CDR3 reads CASSLFAGQSYEQYF. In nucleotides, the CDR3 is TGTGCCAGCAGTTTATTTGCGGGGCAGTCCTACGAGCAGTACTTC.

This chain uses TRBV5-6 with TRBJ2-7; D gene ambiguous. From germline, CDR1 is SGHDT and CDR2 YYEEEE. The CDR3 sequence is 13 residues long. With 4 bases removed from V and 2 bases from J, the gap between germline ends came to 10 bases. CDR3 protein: CASSPGLPYEQYF. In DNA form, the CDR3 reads TGTGCCAGCAGCCCTGGGTTACCCTACGAGCAGTACTTC.

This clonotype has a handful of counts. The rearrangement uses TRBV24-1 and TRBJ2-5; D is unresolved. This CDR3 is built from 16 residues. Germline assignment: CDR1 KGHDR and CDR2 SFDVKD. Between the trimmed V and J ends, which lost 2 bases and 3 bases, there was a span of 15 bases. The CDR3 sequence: CATSDYGESKEETQYF. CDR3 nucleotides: TGTGCCACCAGTGATTACGGAGAATCGAAGGAAGAGACCCAGTACTTC.

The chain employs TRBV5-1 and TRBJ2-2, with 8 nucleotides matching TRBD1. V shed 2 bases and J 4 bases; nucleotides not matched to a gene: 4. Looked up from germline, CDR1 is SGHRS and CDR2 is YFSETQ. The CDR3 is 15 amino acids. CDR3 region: CASSFGTGGTGELFF. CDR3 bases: TGCGCCAGCAGCTTTGGGACAGGAGGCACCGGGGAGCTGTTTTTT.

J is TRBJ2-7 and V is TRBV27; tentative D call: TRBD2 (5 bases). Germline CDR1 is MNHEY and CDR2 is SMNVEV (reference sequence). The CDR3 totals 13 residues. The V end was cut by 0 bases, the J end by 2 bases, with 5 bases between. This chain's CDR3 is CASSLSEAYEQYF. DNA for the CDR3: TGTGCCAGCAGTTTATCGGAGGCCTACGAGCAGTACTTC.

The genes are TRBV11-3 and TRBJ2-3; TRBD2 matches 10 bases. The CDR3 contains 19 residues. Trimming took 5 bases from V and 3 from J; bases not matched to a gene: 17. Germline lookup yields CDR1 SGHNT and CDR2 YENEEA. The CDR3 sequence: CASSLAIGASGSGTDTQYF. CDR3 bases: TGTGCCAGCAGCCTCGCCATCGGGGCTAGCGGGAGTGGGACAGATACGCAGTATTTT.

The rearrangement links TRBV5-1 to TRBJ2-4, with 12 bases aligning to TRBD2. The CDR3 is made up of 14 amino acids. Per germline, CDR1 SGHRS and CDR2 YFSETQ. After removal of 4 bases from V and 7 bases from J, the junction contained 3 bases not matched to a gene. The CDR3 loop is CASSPLAGGNIQYF. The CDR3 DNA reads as TGCGCCAGCAGCCCCCTAGCGGGAGGGAACATTCAGTACTTC. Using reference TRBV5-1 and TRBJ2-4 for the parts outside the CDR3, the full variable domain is KAGVTQTPRYLIKTRGQQVTLSCSPISGHRSVSWYQQTPGQGLQFLFEYFSETQRNKGNFPGRFSGRQFSNSRSEMNVSTLELGDSALYLCASSPLAGGNIQYFGAGTRLSVL.

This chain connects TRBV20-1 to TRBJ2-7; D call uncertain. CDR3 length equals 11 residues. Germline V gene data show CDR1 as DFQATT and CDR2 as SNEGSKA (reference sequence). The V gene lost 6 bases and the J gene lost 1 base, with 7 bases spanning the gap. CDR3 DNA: TGCAGTGCAGGGCGGTCCTACGAGCAGTACTTC. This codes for CSAGRSYEQYF.

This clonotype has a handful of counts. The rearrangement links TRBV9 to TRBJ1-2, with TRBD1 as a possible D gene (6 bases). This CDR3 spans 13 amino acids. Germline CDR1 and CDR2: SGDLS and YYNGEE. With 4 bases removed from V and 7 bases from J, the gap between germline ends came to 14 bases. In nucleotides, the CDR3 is TGTGCCAGCAGCTCCGGGGGGCGCTTTGGCTACACCTTC. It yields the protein CASSSGGRFGYTF.

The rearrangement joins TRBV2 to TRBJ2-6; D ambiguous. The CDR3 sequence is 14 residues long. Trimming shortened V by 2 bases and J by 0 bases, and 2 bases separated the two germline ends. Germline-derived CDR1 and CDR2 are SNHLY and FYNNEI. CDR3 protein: CASSEPSGANVLTF. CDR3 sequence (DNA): TGTGCCAGCAGTGAACCCTCTGGGGCCAACGTCCTGACTTTC.

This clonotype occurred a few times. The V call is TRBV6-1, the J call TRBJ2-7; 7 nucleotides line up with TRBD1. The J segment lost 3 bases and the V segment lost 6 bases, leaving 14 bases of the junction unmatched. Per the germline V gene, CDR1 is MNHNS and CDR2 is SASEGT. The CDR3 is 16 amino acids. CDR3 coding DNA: TGTGCCAGCAGACCCGGTTTTGCTGGACAGGTCTACGAGCAGTACTTC. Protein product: CASRPGFAGQVYEQYF.

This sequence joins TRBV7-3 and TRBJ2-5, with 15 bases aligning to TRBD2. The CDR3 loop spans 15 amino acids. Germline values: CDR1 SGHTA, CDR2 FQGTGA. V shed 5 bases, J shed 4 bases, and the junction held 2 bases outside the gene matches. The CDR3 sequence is CASSRTSGRAETQYF. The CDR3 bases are TGTGCCAGCAGCCGGACTAGCGGGAGGGCAGAGACCCAGTACTTC.

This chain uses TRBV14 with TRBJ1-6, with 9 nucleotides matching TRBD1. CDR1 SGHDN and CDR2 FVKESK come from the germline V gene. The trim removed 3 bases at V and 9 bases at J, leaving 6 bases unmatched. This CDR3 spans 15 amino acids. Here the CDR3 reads CASSQRTGVASPLHF. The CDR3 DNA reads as TGTGCCAGCAGCCAGAGGACAGGGGTAGCTTCACCCCTCCACTTT.